What follows are 19 T cell receptor beta chains derived from one specimen sequenced in a study of cytomegalovirus exposure and HLA in healthy donors. PCR amplification relied on 60 Vbeta primers (plus 13 Jbeta primers). Some clones are missing from TCRdb's copy, which holds only in-frame ones; the method was immunoSEQ multiplex PCR. The sample shows under 150,000 clones, over 80% of them seen only once. The source material was PBMCs. The receptors derive from a boy under 18 in good health and CMV-seronegative.

The chain couples TRBV27 to TRBJ1-3; D is unresolved. Trimming took off 8 bases at V and 5 bases at J, with 19 bases between the two ends. Germline loops: CDR1 MNHEY, CDR2 SMNVEV (reference sequence). This CDR3 has 15 amino acids. The CDR3 nucleotides read TGTGCCAGCCCTCTCCAACTTCGCCGCCGAAACACCATATATTTT. This sequence encodes CASPLQLRRRNTIYF.

The V gene is TRBV27, the J gene TRBJ2-7; D is ambiguous. This CDR3 comprises 13 residues. Germline V lookup: CDR1 MNHEY, CDR2 SMNVEV (reference sequence). V shed 3 bases and J shed 2 bases, with 8 bases lying between them. This chain's CDR3 is CASSFGPTYEQYF. CDR3 DNA: TGTGCCAGCAGTTTTGGGCCGACCTACGAGCAGTACTTC.

This chain uses TRBV4-1 with TRBJ2-1, with 12 bases fitting TRBD2. V dropped 3 bases and J dropped 3; count of bases not matched to a gene: 6. CDR3 length equals 17 residues. CDR1 and CDR2 (germline): MGHRA, YSYEKL. This CDR3 reads CASSHVLAGGGYNEQFF. The DNA of the CDR3 is TGCGCCAGCAGCCATGTACTAGCGGGAGGAGGCTACAATGAGCAGTTCTTC.

This clone was observed a single time. At one boundary the junction diverges from the germline segment, which might be a read error. J is TRBJ2-7 and V is TRBV11-3; D is unclear. The CDR3 covers 14 residues. The germline V gene encodes CDR1 SGHNT and CDR2 YENEEA. This CDR3 is CASSLGFGCSGTNF. CDR3 in DNA: TGTGCCAGCAGCTTAGGGTTCGGGTGTTCCGGCACGAACTTC.

In its sample, this clone was seen once. This sequence joins TRBV11-2 and TRBJ2-5; possibly TRBD2 for D (6 bases). The CDR3 has 15 residues. Germline CDR1 and CDR2: SGHAT and FQNNGV. Trimming took off 5 bases at V and 5 bases at J, with 18 bases between the two ends. The CDR3 bases are TGTGCCAGCAGCATCGGACGGTCGGAGGGGGAGACCCAGTACTTC. The encoded protein is CASSIGRSEGETQYF. Full variable domain (remainder filled in from reference TRBV11-2 and TRBJ2-5): EAGVAQSPRYKIIEKRQSVAFWCNPISGHATLYWYQQILGQGPKLLIQFQNNGVVDDSQLPKDRFSAERLKGVDSTLKIQPAKLEDSAVYLCASSIGRSEGETQYFGPGTRLLVL.

This chain uses TRBV11-3 with TRBJ2-7; unclear D gene. Germline CDR1 and CDR2: SGHNT and YENEEA. CDR3 size: 15 residues. V lost 4 bases and J 2 bases, leaving 15 bases between the germline ends. The CDR3 DNA follows: TGTGCCAGCAGCTCTGGGCCCGAAAACCCCTACGAGCAGTACTTC. Translation gives CASSSGPENPYEQYF.

V is TRBV7-9 and J is TRBJ2-7; TRBD2 aligns across 10 bases. The ends lost 6 bases at V and 5 bases at J; junction bases unmatched: 10. This CDR3 is built from 15 residues. From germline, CDR1 is SEHNR and CDR2 FQNEAQ (reference sequence). The CDR3 DNA reads as TGTGCCAGCAGGTCGGGACTAGCGTCTCTACACGAGCAGTACTTC. Amino acid sequence: CASRSGLASLHEQYF.

J is TRBJ2-7 and V is TRBV6-1; 10 nucleotides line up with TRBD1. CDR3 length: 14 amino acids. V shed 4 bases and J 3 bases; nucleotides not matched to a gene: 3. CDR1 is MNHNS, CDR2 SASEGT, per germline. The CDR3 here is CASSARTGGYEQYF. CDR3 sequence (DNA): TGTGCCAGCAGTGCTCGGACAGGGGGCTACGAGCAGTACTTC.

This clone was counted once. The chain is built from TRBV5-5 and TRBJ2-1; TRBD1 matches 7 bases. Germline V gene lookup returns CDR1 SGHKS and CDR2 YYEKEE (reference sequence). V dropped 1 base and J dropped 9; count of bases not matched to a gene: 1. The CDR3 totals 12 residues. CDR3 region: CASSLTGAEQFF. CDR3 DNA sequence: TGTGCCAGCAGCTTGACAGGGGCTGAGCAGTTCTTC.

This clone was counted only a few times. The genes are TRBV30 and TRBJ2-7, with 11 bases fitting TRBD2. Trimming cost V 2 bases and J 0 bases; bases outside gene matches: 6. Germline values: CDR1 GTSNPN, CDR2 SVGIG (reference sequence). CDR3 length equals 16 residues. CDR3 region: CAWSSVAGGPSYEQYF. The DNA for the CDR3 is TGTGCCTGGAGTTCAGTAGCGGGAGGGCCCTCCTACGAGCAGTACTTC.

The chain is built from TRBV19 and TRBJ2-5; possibly TRBD2 for D (6 bases). Trimming took off 2 bases at V and 2 bases at J, with 6 bases between the two ends. The CDR3 sequence is 13 residues long. Germline CDR1 reads LNHDA; CDR2 reads SQIVND (reference sequence). CDR3 loop: CASSIREQETQYF. The CDR3 region has the DNA TGTGCCAGTAGTATACGGGAGCAAGAGACCCAGTACTTC.

The V and J genes are TRBV5-1 and TRBJ2-1; 8 bases map to TRBD2. This CDR3 comprises 13 residues. V shed 2 bases and J 8 bases; nucleotides not matched to a gene: 3. Germline CDR1 SGHRS, CDR2 YFSETQ. CDR3 loop: CASSFGLADEQFF. CDR3 sequence (DNA): TGCGCCAGCAGCTTTGGACTAGCCGATGAGCAGTTCTTC.

The chain links TRBV7-9 to TRBJ2-5; 10 bases are a match to TRBD2. Germline V CDR1 and CDR2: SEHNR, FQNEAQ (reference sequence). The CDR3 extends over 16 amino acids. The trim removed 2 bases at V and 5 bases at J, leaving 8 bases unmatched. CDR3 sequence reads: CASSLPSGRGGETQYF. CDR3 DNA: TGTGCCAGCAGCTTACCTAGCGGGAGAGGGGGGGAGACCCAGTACTTC.

The chain couples TRBV6-5 to TRBJ1-2, with D unclear. Deletions cut 5 bases from V and 8 bases from J, with 18 bases between. This CDR3 spans 14 amino acids. Germline CDR1 MNHEY, CDR2 SVGAGI. The CDR3, as DNA: TGTGCCAGCAGTAGAACTGCACCTACTACCGGCTACACCTTC. Its translation is CASSRTAPTTGYTF.

This rearrangement joins TRBV5-1 to TRBJ2-7; 9 bases are a match to TRBD1. The CDR3 extends over 17 amino acids. J gave up 5 bases and V 5 bases, and 17 bases lay outside the gene matches. Germline V gives CDR1 SGHRS, CDR2 YFSETQ. CDR3 loop: CASRPIDRGNGNDEQYF. The CDR3 DNA reads TGCGCCAGCAGACCTATAGACAGGGGGAACGGGAACGACGAGCAGTACTTC. The entire variable domain, with the rest obtained from reference TRBV5-1 and TRBJ2-7, is as follows: KAGVTQTPRYLIKTRGQQVTLSCSPISGHRSVSWYQQTPGQGLQFLFEYFSETQRNKGNFPGRFSGRQFSNSRSEMNVSTLELGDSALYLCASRPIDRGNGNDEQYFGPGTRLTVT.

The chain recombines TRBV5-7 with TRBJ2-4, with D possibly matching TRBD1 (7 bases). TRBV5-7 is sorted into the ORF group, with uncertain function. Trimming shortened V by 0 bases and J by 6 bases, and 22 bases separated the two germline ends. This CDR3 contains 18 residues. CDR3 nucleotides: TGTGCCAGCAGCTTGGCTTTGGGAGCAGGGGGGTACGGAAACATTCAGTACTTC. Protein product: CASSLALGAGGYGNIQYF.

This clone was observed a single time. This chain links TRBV7-2 with TRBJ2-5, with 8 positions matching TRBD1. The CDR3 runs 15 residues. CDR1 SGHTA and CDR2 FQGNSA come from the germline V gene. V lost 1 base to trimming and J lost 1 base; unmatched junction nucleotides: 2. This CDR3 reads CASSLVQGVQETQYF. The CDR3 DNA reads TGTGCCAGCAGCTTAGTACAGGGGGTCCAAGAGACCCAGTACTTC.

This rearrangement joins TRBV7-2 to TRBJ1-5; a weak D match, TRBD1 (5 bases). Looked up from germline, CDR1 is SGHTA and CDR2 is FQGNSA. Trimming took off 0 bases at V and 7 bases at J, with 16 bases between the two ends. The CDR3 is made up of 16 amino acids. This chain's CDR3 is CASSLAQWQGGQPQHF. DNA for the CDR3: TGTGCCAGCAGCTTAGCGCAATGGCAGGGAGGCCAGCCCCAGCATTTT.

This chain uses TRBV27 with TRBJ2-7, with a tentative D call TRBD2 (5 bases). The CDR3 is 14 residues long. The germline V and J ends were trimmed by 3 bases and 1 base, with 10 bases remaining between them. Germline V gene sequence: CDR1 MNHEY, CDR2 SMNVEV (reference sequence). The CDR3 protein is CASSFNGVSYEQYF. For the CDR3, the DNA is TGTGCCAGCAGTTTCAACGGGGTTTCCTACGAGCAGTACTTC.